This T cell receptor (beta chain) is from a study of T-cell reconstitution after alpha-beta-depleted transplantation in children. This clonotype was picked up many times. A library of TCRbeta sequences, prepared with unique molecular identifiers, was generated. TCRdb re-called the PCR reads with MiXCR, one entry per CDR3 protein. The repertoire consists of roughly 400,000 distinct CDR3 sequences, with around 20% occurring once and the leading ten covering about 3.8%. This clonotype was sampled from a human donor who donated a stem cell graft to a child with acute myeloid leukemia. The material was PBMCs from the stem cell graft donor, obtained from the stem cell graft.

CDR3 DNA: TGCAGCGTTGAGGGGCTTAACAATGAGCAGTTCTTC. Its translation is CSVEGLNNEQFF. The chain recombines TRBV29-1 with TRBJ2-1; D possibly corresponds to TRBD1 (5 bases). This CDR3 is built from 12 residues. Germline CDR1 is SQVTM and CDR2 is ANQGSEA. V dropped 3 bases and J dropped 5 bases, with 8 bases sitting between them.